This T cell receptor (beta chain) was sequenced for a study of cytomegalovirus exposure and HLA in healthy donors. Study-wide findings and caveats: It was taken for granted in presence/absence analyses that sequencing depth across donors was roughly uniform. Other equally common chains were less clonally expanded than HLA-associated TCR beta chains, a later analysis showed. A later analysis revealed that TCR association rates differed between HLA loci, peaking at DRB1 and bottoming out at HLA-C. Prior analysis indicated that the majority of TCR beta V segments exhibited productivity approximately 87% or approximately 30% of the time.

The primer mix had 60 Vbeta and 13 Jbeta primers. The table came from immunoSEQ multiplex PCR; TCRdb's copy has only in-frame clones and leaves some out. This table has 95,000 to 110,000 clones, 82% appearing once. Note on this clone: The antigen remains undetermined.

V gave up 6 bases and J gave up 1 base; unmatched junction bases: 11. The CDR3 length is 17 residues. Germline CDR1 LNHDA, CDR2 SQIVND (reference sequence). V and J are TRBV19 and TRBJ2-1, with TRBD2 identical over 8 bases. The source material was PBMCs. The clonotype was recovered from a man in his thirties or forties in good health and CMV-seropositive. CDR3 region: CASSRIAGSQSYNEQFF. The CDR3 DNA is TGTGCCAGTAGCCGAATAGCGGGAAGCCAATCCTACAATGAGCAGTTCTTC.